Listed below are T cell receptor beta chains from one sample, sequenced in a study of identical twins. Each CDR3 protein is one row after TCRdb ran MiXCR on the 5' RACE reads. The table records 400,000 to 550,000 distinct CDR3 sequences, about 20% of them present only once. A further study also used this sample, focusing on T cells expressing NK-cell markers.

Sample: CD4+ T cells sorted from blood. These receptors were obtained from a woman aged 18-29 years in good health. CDR3s include the opening cysteine and the closing phenylalanine or tryptophan. Fields, in order: D gene, clone size, V gene, CDR3 length, J gene, CDR3 DNA, CDR3 protein. A D gene is named only where the DNA matches it firmly. Clone size appears in some rows only: once, few, many, or a class for an expanded clone.

D: .; size: .; V: TRBV29-1; length: 13; J: TRBJ2-4; DNA: TGCAGCGTTGGAGGGACCCTGGGGAACATTCAGTACTTC; CDR3: CSVGGTLGNIQYF
D: .; size: many; V: TRBV29-1; length: 15; J: TRBJ1-5; DNA: TGCAGCGTTGCCGAGGGGGGTTTTAGCAATCAGCCCCAGCATTTT; CDR3: CSVAEGGFSNQPQHF
D: .; size: .; V: TRBV10-1; length: 13; J: TRBJ1-1; DNA: TGCGCCAGCAGTGAACACACTAACACTGAAGCTTTCTTT; CDR3: CASSEHTNTEAFF
D: TRBD1; size: .; V: TRBV30; length: 13; J: TRBJ1-1; DNA: TGTGCCTGGAGCGGACAGGTGGGGACTGAAGCTTTCTTT; CDR3: CAWSGQVGTEAFF
D: TRBD1; size: .; V: TRBV20-1; length: 13; J: TRBJ2-1; DNA: TGCAGTGCCCACAGGGGCAATCCCGGTGAGCAGTTCTTC; CDR3: CSAHRGNPGEQFF
D: .; size: many; V: TRBV12-3/TRBV12-4; length: 13; J: TRBJ2-7; DNA: TGTGCCAGCAGGCAGACAGGATCCTACGAGCAGTACTTC; CDR3: CASRQTGSYEQYF
D: TRBD1; size: .; V: TRBV20-1; length: 11; J: TRBJ1-2; DNA: TGCAGAGCTACAGGGGTGAGTGGCTACACCTTC; CDR3: CRATGVSGYTF
D: TRBD2; size: .; V: TRBV5-5; length: 15; J: TRBJ2-5; DNA: TGTGCCAGCAGCTTGCTTGGGACTAGGGAAGAGACCCAGTACTTC; CDR3: CASSLLGTREETQYF
D: .; size: few; V: TRBV29-1; length: 12; J: TRBJ1-2; DNA: TGCAGCGTTGAAAAGGCGGGTTATGGCTACACCTTC; CDR3: CSVEKAGYGYTF
D: .; size: .; V: TRBV6-1; length: 13; J: TRBJ1-3; DNA: TGTGCCAGCGGAACAAGCTCTGGAAACACCATATATTTT; CDR3: CASGTSSGNTIYF
D: .; size: .; V: TRBV20-1; length: 12; J: TRBJ1-1; DNA: TGCAGTGCTAGTAGGGTGAGCACTGAAGCTTTCTTT; CDR3: CSASRVSTEAFF
D: .; size: .; V: TRBV20-1; length: 14; J: TRBJ1-1; DNA: TGCAGTGCTAGGGTGGGGGGGAGGATGACTGAAGCTTTCTTT; CDR3: CSARVGGRMTEAFF
D: .; size: .; V: TRBV10-3; length: 13; J: TRBJ1-5; DNA: TGTGCCATCAGAGGACAGTTAAATCAGCCCCAGCATTTT; CDR3: CAIRGQLNQPQHF
D: TRBD2; size: many; V: TRBV5-1; length: 15; J: TRBJ2-1; DNA: TGCGCCAGCAGCTTGGCCCTAGCGGGAGGTAATGAGCAGTTCTTC; CDR3: CASSLALAGGNEQFF
D: .; size: .; V: TRBV9; length: 15; J: TRBJ2-1; DNA: TGTGCCAGCAGCCCGAGCAACTGGGGGTACAATGAGCAGTTCTTC; CDR3: CASSPSNWGYNEQFF
D: .; size: .; V: TRBV5-1; length: 13; J: TRBJ2-3; DNA: TGCGCCAGCAGCTTGGAAGAAGGGGAAGTGCAGTATTTT; CDR3: CASSLEEGEVQYF
D: TRBD1; size: few; V: TRBV20-1; length: 15; J: TRBJ2-5; DNA: TGCAGTGCTACTCACCTCGGGACAGGCCAAGAGACCCAGTACTTC; CDR3: CSATHLGTGQETQYF
D: TRBD2; size: few; V: TRBV20-1; length: 15; J: TRBJ2-1; DNA: TGCAGTGCGAACGGACTAGCGGGAGGGATCGATGAGCAGTTCTTC; CDR3: CSANGLAGGIDEQFF
D: TRBD2; size: .; V: TRBV5-5; length: 16; J: TRBJ2-7; DNA: TGTGCCAGCAGCCATAGCGGGAGCCCAAGCTCCTACGAGCAGTACTTC; CDR3: CASSHSGSPSSYEQYF
D: TRBD1; size: many; V: TRBV7-2; length: 13; J: TRBJ2-7; DNA: TGTGCCAGCAGCCAAGGACAGGGGAACGAGCAGTACTTC; CDR3: CASSQGQGNEQYF
D: TRBD1; size: few; V: TRBV9; length: 15; J: TRBJ1-6; DNA: TGTGCCAGCAGCGTAGGAGACAGGGAAGGGTCACCCCTCCACTTT; CDR3: CASSVGDREGSPLHF
D: .; size: few; V: TRBV5-5; length: 14; J: TRBJ2-7; DNA: TGTGCCAGCAGCCCCGCGGCCATGGGCTACGAGCAGTACTTC; CDR3: CASSPAAMGYEQYF
D: .; size: few; V: TRBV20-1; length: 12; J: TRBJ2-7; DNA: TGCAGTGCCCCCGGGGTGTACTACGAGCAGTACTTC; CDR3: CSAPGVYYEQYF
D: .; size: .; V: TRBV1; length: 19; J: TRBJ2-4; DNA: TGCACCAGCAGCAAACCCCGTGTTAGCGGGGGGGTCGCCAAAAACATTCAGTACTTC; CDR3: CTSSKPRVSGGVAKNIQYF
D: .; size: .; V: TRBV29-1; length: 12; J: TRBJ2-3; DNA: TGCAGCGTCAACCAAGCTGCAGATACGCAGTATTTT; CDR3: CSVNQAADTQYF
D: .; size: .; V: TRBV5-1; length: 16; J: TRBJ2-6; DNA: TGCGCCACCTTGCCGGGACACACTTCTGGGGCCAACGTCCTGACTTTC; CDR3: CATLPGHTSGANVLTF
D: .; size: few; V: TRBV12-5; length: 15; J: TRBJ1-5; DNA: TGTGCTAGTGCCCGGGGAGGGGGGGAGATTCAGCCCCAGCATTTT; CDR3: CASARGGGEIQPQHF
D: TRBD2; size: .; V: TRBV20-1; length: 15; J: TRBJ2-3; DNA: TGCAGTGCTAGACCTAGCGGGAGGGCCTCAGATACGCAGTATTTT; CDR3: CSARPSGRASDTQYF
D: TRBD2; size: .; V: TRBV5-5; length: 16; J: TRBJ2-3; DNA: TGTGCCAGCAGCCTGTACGAGGGCGGGAGCAGAGATACGCAGTATTTT; CDR3: CASSLYEGGSRDTQYF
D: .; size: .; V: TRBV6-1; length: 13; J: TRBJ2-7; DNA: TGTGCCAGCAGGCCCGGACTGTCTGGAGAGCAGTACTTC; CDR3: CASRPGLSGEQYF
D: .; size: many; V: TRBV12-3/TRBV12-4; length: 15; J: TRBJ2-2; DNA: TGTGCCAGCAGTCCCGGCGGCAGAAACACCGGGGAGCTGTTTTTT; CDR3: CASSPGGRNTGELFF
D: .; size: many; V: TRBV5-6; length: 13; J: TRBJ2-5; DNA: TGTGCCAGCAGCTTGCGGGCGGAGGAGACCCAGTACTTC; CDR3: CASSLRAEETQYF
D: TRBD2; size: .; V: TRBV20-1; length: 16; J: TRBJ2-3; DNA: TGCAGTGCTAGAGATTTCCGACTAGCGGGCACAGATACGCAGTATTTT; CDR3: CSARDFRLAGTDTQYF
D: TRBD1; size: .; V: TRBV2; length: 14; J: TRBJ2-3; DNA: TGTGCCAGCCTATCGGACAGGGGGACAGATACGCAGTATTTT; CDR3: CASLSDRGTDTQYF
D: TRBD1; size: few; V: TRBV20-1; length: 14; J: TRBJ2-7; DNA: TGCAGTGCTAGGGACAGGAGAGGGTCCTACGAGCAGTACTTC; CDR3: CSARDRRGSYEQYF
D: TRBD2; size: few; V: TRBV20-1; length: 14; J: TRBJ2-1; DNA: TGCAGTGCTGGGACTAGCGCCAATTTGGGTGAGCAGTTCTTC; CDR3: CSAGTSANLGEQFF
D: .; size: once; V: TRBV20-1; length: 12; J: TRBJ2-4; DNA: TGCAGTGCTAGAGGGTGGAAAAACATTCAGTACTTC; CDR3: CSARGWKNIQYF
D: .; size: few; V: TRBV29-1; length: 14; J: TRBJ1-2; DNA: TGCAGCGTTGAGGGGCGGGGACCTAACTATGGCTACACCTTC; CDR3: CSVEGRGPNYGYTF
D: TRBD2; size: few; V: TRBV9; length: 15; J: TRBJ2-7; DNA: TGTGCCAGCAGCCCGGGACTAGCGGCCACTTCCGAGCAGTACTTC; CDR3: CASSPGLAATSEQYF
D: TRBD1; size: few; V: TRBV6-2/TRBV6-3; length: 12; J: TRBJ2-5; DNA: TGTGCCAGCAGTTTCTACCCGGGACAGGGCCACTTC; CDR3: CASSFYPGQGHF
D: TRBD1; size: .; V: TRBV5-5; length: 15; J: TRBJ2-1; DNA: TGTGCCAGCAGCTTGTGGGCGACAGGGCCCAATGAGCAGTTCTTC; CDR3: CASSLWATGPNEQFF
D: TRBD2; size: .; V: TRBV12-3/TRBV12-4; length: 15; J: TRBJ2-1; DNA: TGTGCCAGCAGCCCCCGAAGCGGGACCTACAATGAGCAGTTCTTC; CDR3: CASSPRSGTYNEQFF
D: TRBD2; size: few; V: TRBV5-6; length: 19; J: TRBJ2-2; DNA: TGTGCCAGCAGCTTGCCCTTAGGACTAGCGGGAGGGAAAACCGGGGAGCTGTTTTTT; CDR3: CASSLPLGLAGGKTGELFF
D: TRBD1; size: few; V: TRBV10-3; length: 15; J: TRBJ2-1; DNA: TGTGCCATCAGTGATCCGGGACAGGGGGCCGATGAGCAGTTCTTC; CDR3: CAISDPGQGADEQFF
D: .; size: .; V: TRBV12-3/TRBV12-4; length: 15; J: TRBJ2-1; DNA: TGTGCCAGCAGTCCACCCCCCCGTAACTACAATGAGCAGTTCTTC; CDR3: CASSPPPRNYNEQFF
D: TRBD2; size: few; V: TRBV20-1; length: 14; J: TRBJ2-1; DNA: TGCAGTGCTCCCGGGACTAGCAAGTACAATGAGCAGTTCTTC; CDR3: CSAPGTSKYNEQFF
D: TRBD2; size: .; V: TRBV20-1; length: 14; J: TRBJ2-1; DNA: TGCAGTGCTAAAGGGACTAGCGGGTACAATGAGCAGTTCTTC; CDR3: CSAKGTSGYNEQFF
D: .; size: .; V: TRBV12-5; length: 14; J: TRBJ2-3; DNA: TGTGCTAGTGGGGACCTCCGATTGGGGGATACGCAGTATTTT; CDR3: CASGDLRLGDTQYF
D: .; size: many; V: TRBV6-2/TRBV6-3; length: 13; J: TRBJ2-7; DNA: TGTGCCAGCATTAACGGGGTGGAGAGCGAGCAGTACTTC; CDR3: CASINGVESEQYF
D: .; size: few; V: TRBV6-1; length: 13; J: TRBJ2-7; DNA: TGTGCCAGCAGCCCCGGACACTTCTACGAGCAGTACTTC; CDR3: CASSPGHFYEQYF
D: .; size: few; V: TRBV19; length: 15; J: TRBJ2-3; DNA: TGTGCCAGTACCCTGGGTAGCGGTGGTTCAGATACGCAGTATTTT; CDR3: CASTLGSGGSDTQYF
D: .; size: few; V: TRBV6-1; length: 16; J: TRBJ2-3; DNA: TGTGCCAGCAGTACGTGGGCAGGCACTTTCACAGATACGCAGTATTTT; CDR3: CASSTWAGTFTDTQYF
D: .; size: few; V: TRBV20-1; length: 14; J: TRBJ2-3; DNA: TGCAGTGCAGCACCGGAGGCTAGCACAGATACGCAGTATTTT; CDR3: CSAAPEASTDTQYF
D: TRBD2; size: .; V: TRBV20-1; length: 16; J: TRBJ2-1; DNA: TGCAGTGCTAGAGGACTAGCGGGAGGCTACTACAATGAGCAGTTCTTC; CDR3: CSARGLAGGYYNEQFF
D: TRBD1; size: many; V: TRBV7-9; length: 11; J: TRBJ2-1; DNA: TGTGCCAGCAGCCAGGGACAGGGGTTTTTCTTC; CDR3: CASSQGQGFFF
D: .; size: .; V: TRBV12-5; length: 13; J: TRBJ2-7; DNA: TGTGCTAGTGGTTTCGCCGGTACCTACGAGCAGTACTTC; CDR3: CASGFAGTYEQYF
D: .; size: few; V: TRBV20-1; length: 13; J: TRBJ2-7; DNA: TGCAGTGCTACCCCGCCAAGTTCCTACGAGCAGTACTTC; CDR3: CSATPPSSYEQYF
D: .; size: .; V: TRBV14; length: 15; J: TRBJ2-2; DNA: TGTGCCAGCAGTCGGACAGACTCGAACACCGGGGAGCTGTTTTTT; CDR3: CASSRTDSNTGELFF
D: TRBD2; size: few; V: TRBV9; length: 18; J: TRBJ2-1; DNA: TGTGCCAGCAGCGTAGGTCCCAGCGGGAGTGTCGATTGGGGGACGCAGTTCTTC; CDR3: CASSVGPSGSVDWGTQFF